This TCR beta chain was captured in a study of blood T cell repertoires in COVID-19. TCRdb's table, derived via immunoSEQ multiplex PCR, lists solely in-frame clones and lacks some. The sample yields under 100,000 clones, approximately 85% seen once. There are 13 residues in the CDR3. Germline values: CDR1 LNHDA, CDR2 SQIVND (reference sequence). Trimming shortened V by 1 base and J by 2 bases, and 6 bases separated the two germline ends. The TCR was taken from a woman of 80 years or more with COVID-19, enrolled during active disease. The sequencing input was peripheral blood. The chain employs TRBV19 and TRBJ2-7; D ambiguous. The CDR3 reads CASSIGATYEQYF. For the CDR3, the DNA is TGTGCCAGTAGTATAGGGGCTACCTACGAGCAGTACTTC.